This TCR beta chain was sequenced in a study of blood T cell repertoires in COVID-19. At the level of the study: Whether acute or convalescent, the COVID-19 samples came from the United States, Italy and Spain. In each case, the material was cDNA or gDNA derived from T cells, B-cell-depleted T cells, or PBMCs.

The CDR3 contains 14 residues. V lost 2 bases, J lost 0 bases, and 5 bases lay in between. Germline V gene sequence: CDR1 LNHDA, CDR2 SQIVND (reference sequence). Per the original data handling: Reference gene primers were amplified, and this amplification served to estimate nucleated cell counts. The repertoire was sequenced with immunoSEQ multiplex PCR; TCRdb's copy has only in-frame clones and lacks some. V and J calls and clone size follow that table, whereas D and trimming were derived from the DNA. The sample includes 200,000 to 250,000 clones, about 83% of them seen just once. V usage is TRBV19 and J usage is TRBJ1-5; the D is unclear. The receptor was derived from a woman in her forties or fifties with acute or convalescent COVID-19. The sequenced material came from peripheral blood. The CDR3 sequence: CASSIPYSNQPQHF. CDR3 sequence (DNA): TGTGCCAGTAGTATACCTTATAGCAATCAGCCCCAGCATTTT.